Listed here are 30 T cell receptor beta chains from one sample, sequenced in a study of spatial heterogeneity in lung cancer. Regarding time point: sample taken at primary tumor resection. TCRdb independently ran MiXCR on the 5' RACE reads; one entry per CDR3 protein. The data contain some 80,000 distinct CDR3 sequences, 8% of them singletons. The sequenced sample was PBMCs, obtained at surgery. The receptor set was obtained from a male donor with early-stage non-small cell lung cancer.

The chain employs TRBV4-2 and TRBJ2-7; D tentatively fits TRBD1 or TRBD2 (5 bases each). Per germline, CDR1 LGHNA and CDR2 YNFKEQ. V was trimmed by 3 bases and J by 1 base, leaving 7 bases between them. This CDR3 comprises 13 residues. This chain's CDR3 is CASSQGDSYEQYF. The CDR3 region has the DNA TGTGCCAGCAGCCAGGGGGATTCCTACGAGCAGTACTTC.

This clonotype was counted between two and nine times. This chain connects TRBV6-2 or TRBV6-3 to TRBJ1-1; D is uncertain. The CDR3 is 13 amino acids. The germline gives CDR1 MNHEY, CDR2 SVGEGT. Trimming removed 2 bases at V and 1 base at J, with 5 bases between. The CDR3: CASSYNPNTEAFF. The DNA for the CDR3 is TGTGCCAGCAGTTACAACCCGAACACTGAAGCTTTCTTT.

The chain carries TRBV27 and TRBJ2-6, with 7 bases that match TRBD1. Germline V CDR1 and CDR2: MNHEY, SMNVEV (reference sequence). V dropped 6 bases and J dropped 0; count of bases not matched to a gene: 11. This CDR3 spans 18 amino acids. The CDR3 loop reads CASSLRGTEISGANVLTF. The CDR3 DNA reads TGTGCCAGCAGCTTACGAGGGACAGAGATCTCTGGGGCCAACGTCCTGACTTTC.

This clonotype was observed a few times. The chain links TRBV14 to TRBJ2-7; 7 positions agree with TRBD1. The trim removed 2 bases at V and 5 bases at J, leaving 9 bases unmatched. The CDR3 extends over 15 amino acids. From germline, CDR1 is SGHDN and CDR2 FVKESK. The DNA of the CDR3 is TGTGCCAGCAGCCAACGACAGGGAATTTTCAACGAGCAGTACTTC. Translated: CASSQRQGIFNEQYF. The complete variable domain, with remaining parts taken from reference TRBV14 and TRBJ2-7, reads EAGVTQFPSHSVIEKGQTVTLRCDPISGHDNLYWYRRVMGKEIKFLLHFVKESKQDESGMPNNRFLAERTGGTYSTLKVQPAELEDSGVYFCASSQRQGIFNEQYFGPGTRLTVT.

This clonotype was observed at least ten times. This chain links TRBV4-1 with TRBJ1-2; no clear D. Per germline, CDR1 MGHRA and CDR2 YSYEKL. CDR3 length equals 14 residues. The V and J ends lost 0 bases and 4 bases respectively, with 9 bases between them. CDR3 bases: TGCGCCAGCAGCCAAGATCCGCCAGCCTATGGCTACACCTTC. Its translation is CASSQDPPAYGYTF.

Ten or more counts support this clonotype. In DNA form, the CDR3 reads TGCGCCAGCAGCGCCCCGGGACAGGGGAGACAAGAGACCCAGTACTTC. Translating gives CASSAPGQGRQETQYF. This chain connects TRBV5-1 to TRBJ2-5; 10 bases are shared with TRBD1. The CDR3 is 16 amino acids. Germline values: CDR1 SGHRS, CDR2 YFSETQ. J was trimmed by 2 bases and V by 4 bases; bases with no gene match: 8. The entire variable domain, with the rest obtained from reference TRBV5-1 and TRBJ2-5, is as follows: KAGVTQTPRYLIKTRGQQVTLSCSPISGHRSVSWYQQTPGQGLQFLFEYFSETQRNKGNFPGRFSGRQFSNSRSEMNVSTLELGDSALYLCASSAPGQGRQETQYFGPGTRLLVL.

The chain carries TRBV20-1 and TRBJ1-1; 7 positions match TRBD1. CDR3 size: 13 residues. Germline V gene sequence: CDR1 DFQATT, CDR2 SNEGSKA (reference sequence). J lost 2 bases, V lost 3 bases, and 3 bases had no gene match. The CDR3 DNA follows: TGCAGTGCTAGGGACAGGATAAACACTGAAGCTTTCTTT. Translating it yields CSARDRINTEAFF.

This clonotype was picked up many times. The rearrangement joins TRBV14 to TRBJ2-3, with TRBD2 identical over 8 bases. This CDR3 comprises 13 residues. Germline V gives CDR1 SGHDN, CDR2 FVKESK. V shed 5 bases, J shed 5 bases, and the junction held 3 bases outside the gene matches. The CDR3 spells CASSSGRKDTQYF. The CDR3, as DNA: TGTGCCAGCAGCAGCGGGAGAAAAGATACGCAGTATTTT. The variable domain in full, with the rest retrieved from reference TRBV14 and TRBJ2-3, is EAGVTQFPSHSVIEKGQTVTLRCDPISGHDNLYWYRRVMGKEIKFLLHFVKESKQDESGMPNNRFLAERTGGTYSTLKVQPAELEDSGVYFCASSSGRKDTQYFGPGTRLTVL.

This clonotype was counted only a few times. The chain recombines TRBV7-3 with TRBJ2-1; no firm D call. Germline V CDR1 and CDR2: SGHTA, FQGTGA. The CDR3 sequence is 12 residues long. V dropped 0 bases and J dropped 7 bases, with 4 bases sitting between them. The CDR3: CASSLTGNEQFF. The CDR3, as DNA: TGTGCCAGCAGCTTAACCGGAAATGAGCAGTTCTTC.

This clonotype was counted ten times or more. The V call is TRBV11-2, the J call TRBJ2-5; D remains ambiguous. Looked up from germline, CDR1 is SGHAT and CDR2 is FQNNGV. The CDR3 extends over 15 amino acids. The V and J ends lost 1 base and 4 bases respectively, with 13 bases between them. Written as DNA, the CDR3 is TGTGCCAGCAGCTTAGGATCCGCCTCGCCAGAGACCCAGTACTTC. Amino acid sequence: CASSLGSASPETQYF.

This clonotype was picked up many times. Sequence at one end of the junction differs from germline and may be a read error. This chain joins TRBV29-1 and TRBJ1-2; a possible D gene is TRBD1 (5 bases). The germline V gene has CDR1 SQVTM and CDR2 ANQGSEA. The CDR3 spans 13 residues. The CDR3 here is CSVKERGEYAYTF. For the CDR3, the DNA is TGCAGCGTCAAGGAAAGAGGGGAATATGCCTACACCTTC.

V is TRBV6-2 or TRBV6-3 and J is TRBJ2-3; D gene uncertain. V lost 9 bases and J 1 base, leaving 5 bases between the germline ends. Germline V CDR1 and CDR2: MNHEY, SVGEGT. This CDR3 contains 11 residues. The CDR3 DNA reads as TGTGCCAGTCTTGGCACAGATACGCAGTATTTT. This codes for CASLGTDTQYF.

This clonotype appeared many times. J is TRBJ2-7 and V is TRBV27; weak D call: TRBD1 (5 bases). Trimming took off 0 bases at V and 7 bases at J, with 13 bases between the two ends. This CDR3 is 14 amino acids long. CDR1 and CDR2 (germline): MNHEY, SMNVEV (reference sequence). CDR3 coding DNA: TGTGCCAGCAGTTTATCGCTAGGGGTGTGGGAGCAGTACTTC. Translation gives CASSLSLGVWEQYF.

The sample holds a few counts of this clonotype. This chain links TRBV5-4 with TRBJ2-3, with 13 bases that match TRBD2. Unmatched junction bases numbered 3, after V lost 4 bases and J lost 1 base. The CDR3 length is 16 residues. Germline assignment: CDR1 SGHNT and CDR2 YYREEE (reference sequence). The CDR3 here is CASSRGLAGGTDTQYF. In nucleotides, the CDR3 is TGTGCCAGCAGCCGCGGACTAGCGGGAGGCACAGATACGCAGTATTTT.

The CDR3 DNA sequence: TGTGCCAGCGTACGGGACGATAACACCGGGGAGCTGTTTTTT. Translation gives CASVRDDNTGELFF. The chain combines TRBV6-1 with TRBJ2-2; the D gene could be TRBD1 or TRBD2 (5 bases each). Trimming shortened V by 8 bases and J by 2 bases, and 12 bases separated the two germline ends. The CDR3 covers 14 residues. Germline CDR1 is MNHNS and CDR2 is SASEGT.

This sequence joins TRBV27 and TRBJ1-1; D uncertain. Trimming pared 3 bases from V and 2 bases from J, leaving 13 bases between. CDR1 and CDR2 from the germline V gene are MNHEY and SMNVEV (reference sequence). The CDR3 is made up of 15 amino acids. The CDR3 coding sequence is TGTGCCAGCAGTTTTTCGGAGGACCTCAACACTGAAGCTTTCTTT. This gives the protein CASSFSEDLNTEAFF.

This clonotype was counted many times. The V gene is TRBV27, the J gene TRBJ1-1; 7 nucleotides agree with TRBD1. The CDR3 is 14 amino acids. Germline CDR1 is MNHEY and CDR2 is SMNVEV (reference sequence). Trimming cost V 6 bases and J 3 bases; bases outside gene matches: 7. CDR3 loop: CASRSQGYDTEAFF. CDR3 coding DNA: TGTGCCAGCAGGTCACAGGGGTACGACACTGAAGCTTTCTTT.

V and J are TRBV7-9 and TRBJ1-4; the D gene is possibly TRBD1 (5 bases). This CDR3 region has 15 residues. Trimming shortened V by 5 bases and J by 3 bases, and 13 bases separated the two germline ends. The germline gives CDR1 SEHNR, CDR2 FQNEAQ (reference sequence). This CDR3 reads CASSLDGASNEKLFF. The DNA for the CDR3 is TGTGCCAGCAGCCTTGACGGGGCCTCTAATGAAAAACTGTTTTTT.

This clonotype has a count of ten or more. This chain joins TRBV9 and TRBJ2-2; a possible D gene is TRBD2 (5 bases). The CDR3 totals 15 residues. V shed 6 bases and J shed 4 bases, with 16 bases lying between them. Germline loops: CDR1 SGDLS, CDR2 YYNGEE. This chain's CDR3 is CASNSEGLRTGELFF. DNA for the CDR3: TGTGCCAGCAACTCGGAAGGACTTCGCACCGGGGAGCTGTTTTTT. Variable domain in full (rest from reference TRBV9 and TRBJ2-2): DSGVTQTPKHLITATGQRVTLRCSPRSGDLSVYWYQQSLDQGLQFLIQYYNGEERAKGNILERFSAQQFPDLHSELNLSSLELGDSALYFCASNSEGLRTGELFFGEGSRLTVL.

This clonotype is labeled as medium-sized. The chain recombines TRBV29-1 with TRBJ1-2; D may be TRBD1 (6 bases). The length of the CDR3 is 13 residues. Germline V gives CDR1 SQVTM, CDR2 ANQGSEA. Trimming shortened V by 1 base and J by 6 bases, and 12 bases separated the two germline ends. The chain's CDR3 is CSVEVGGRDGYTF. In DNA, the CDR3 is TGCAGCGTTGAAGTGGGGGGCCGGGATGGCTACACCTTC. Complete variable domain (other parts from reference TRBV29-1 and TRBJ1-2): SAVISQKPSRDICQRGTSLTIQCQVDSQVTMMFWYRQQPGQSLTLIATANQGSEATYESGFVIDKFPISRPNLTFSTLTVSNMSPEDSSIYLCSVEVGGRDGYTFGSGTRLTVV.

The chain combines TRBV20-1 with TRBJ1-4; weak D call: TRBD1 (5 bases). Between the trimmed V and J ends, which lost 6 bases and 0 bases, there was a span of 17 bases. The germline V gene has CDR1 DFQATT and CDR2 SNEGSKA (reference sequence). CDR3 length: 16 residues. CDR3 amino acids: CSATQSGGATNEKLFF. In nucleotides, the CDR3 is TGCAGTGCCACCCAGTCGGGGGGGGCAACTAATGAAAAACTGTTTTTT.

As for this clonotype: This could be a read error, since a much larger clone is one nucleotide away. The missing conserved phenylalanine or tryptophan at the end of this CDR3 makes a read error likely. V usage is TRBV7-2 and J usage is TRBJ2-1; the D call may be TRBD1 or TRBD2 (5 bases each). Germline CDR1 is SGHTA and CDR2 is FQGNSA. The ends were cut back, 4 bases at V and 6 bases at J, with 10 bases in the middle. The CDR3 loop spans 13 amino acids. This CDR3 reads CASSSGPANEQFI. In nucleotides, the CDR3 is TGTGCCAGCAGCTCGGGACCCGCCAATGAGCAGTTCATC.

This clonotype was counted at least ten times. J is TRBJ2-1 and V is TRBV9; D not resolved. Germline assignment: CDR1 SGDLS and CDR2 YYNGEE. V lost 4 bases to trimming and J lost 0 bases, with 11 bases between them. This CDR3 is 15 amino acids long. The CDR3 here is CASSPNINSYNEQFF. CDR3 DNA: TGTGCCAGCAGCCCGAATATTAACTCCTACAATGAGCAGTTCTTC.

V gene TRBV7-2 combines with J gene TRBJ1-1, with a possible D match to TRBD1 (6 bases). Looked up from germline, CDR1 is SGHTA and CDR2 is FQGNSA. The CDR3 has 15 amino acids. Trimming stripped 1 base from V and 3 bases from J, with 12 bases between. The CDR3 nucleotides read TGTGCCAGCAGCTTAGTGGTCCCAGGGGACACTGAAGCTTTCTTT. It translates to CASSLVVPGDTEAFF. The full variable domain, with the rest looked up from reference TRBV7-2 and TRBJ1-1, is GAGVSQSPSNKVTEKGKDVELRCDPISGHTALYWYRQSLGQGLEFLIYFQGNSAPDKSGLPSDRFSAERTGGSVSTLTIQRTQQEDSAVYLCASSLVVPGDTEAFFGQGTRLTVV.

The sample holds a few counts of this clonotype. The V and J genes are TRBV27 and TRBJ2-3; a possible D gene is TRBD1 (5 bases). From germline, CDR1 is MNHEY and CDR2 SMNVEV (reference sequence). V was clipped by 6 bases and J by 3 bases, with 13 bases between them. There are 14 residues in the CDR3. The CDR3 reads CASSQQGPTDTQYF. Here the CDR3 DNA reads TGTGCCAGCAGCCAGCAGGGTCCGACAGATACGCAGTATTTT.

This clonotype has at least ten counts. The V call is TRBV7-2, the J call TRBJ2-7; TRBD2 aligns across 11 bases. The V gene's germline CDR1 is SGHTA and CDR2 FQGNSA. This CDR3 has 17 residues. V lost 2 bases, J lost 6 bases, and 12 bases stayed unmatched. The chain's CDR3 is CASSLRASGGPAGEQYF. For the CDR3, the DNA is TGTGCCAGCAGCTTAAGGGCTAGCGGGGGGCCCGCGGGCGAGCAGTACTTC.

This clonotype occurred many times. V gene TRBV5-1 combines with J gene TRBJ2-3; 7 bases are a match to TRBD1. Germline loops: CDR1 SGHRS, CDR2 YFSETQ. V gave up 3 bases and J gave up 1 base; unmatched junction bases: 2. This CDR3 has 14 residues. The chain's CDR3 is CASSWGQRTDTQYF. The CDR3 DNA follows: TGCGCCAGCAGCTGGGGACAGCGCACAGATACGCAGTATTTT.

This clonotype was counted once. The rearrangement links TRBV20-1 to TRBJ2-7; 7 nucleotides line up with TRBD2. J lost 7 bases, V lost 3 bases, and 12 bases had no gene match. The germline V gene has CDR1 DFQATT and CDR2 SNEGSKA (reference sequence). The CDR3 extends over 14 amino acids. The CDR3 here is CSARASGWSTEQYF. In DNA, the CDR3 is TGCAGTGCTAGGGCTAGCGGTTGGAGTACGGAGCAGTACTTC.

In its sample, this clonotype was seen many times. This chain uses TRBV7-9 with TRBJ2-2; unclear D gene. Per the germline V gene, CDR1 is SEHNR and CDR2 is FQNEAQ (reference sequence). This CDR3 contains 16 residues. Trimming stripped 3 bases from V and 1 base from J, with 12 bases between. The CDR3 region is CASSLYLLGNTGELFF. The CDR3 nucleotides read TGTGCCAGCAGCTTGTATTTGTTGGGGAACACCGGGGAGCTGTTTTTT.

This chain uses TRBV11-3 with TRBJ2-1; no reliable D call. This CDR3 region has 12 residues. Trimming removed 0 bases at V and 9 bases at J, with 6 bases between. The germline V gene has CDR1 SGHNT and CDR2 YENEEA. The CDR3 loop reads CASSLDEFEQFF. In DNA, the CDR3 is TGTGCCAGCAGCTTAGATGAATTTGAGCAGTTCTTC. The whole variable domain, filled in from reference TRBV11-3 and TRBJ2-1, reads EAGVVQSPRYKIIEKKQPVAFWCNPISGHNTLYWYLQNLGQGPELLIRYENEEAVDDSQLPKDRFSAERLKGVDSTLKIQPAELGDSAVYLCASSLDEFEQFFGPGTRLTVL.